Listed below are T cell receptor beta chains from one sample, sequenced in a study of cytomegalovirus exposure and HLA in healthy donors. Some clones are missing from TCRdb's copy, which holds only in-frame ones; the method was immunoSEQ multiplex PCR. The repertoire has about 130,000 clones, more than 80% of them found once; the top ten carry 5% to 7%. Sequencing was performed on PBMCs. The receptors were gathered from a woman aged 40 to 50 in good health and CMV-seropositive. Each CDR3 is given with its conserved first and last residue. A D gene is named only where the DNA matches it firmly. Some rows mark clone size as missing; the rest say once, few, many or name a class of expanded clone.

-	TRBV7-2	-	TRBJ1-1	TGTGCCAGCAGTTCCACCGCAGGGCCGGGCACTGAAGCTTTCTTT	CASSSTAGPGTEAFF
-	TRBV7-9	TRBD2	TRBJ2-3	TGTGCCAGCAGCTTAGATTTCCACGCGGGGGGGCCAGAGGATACGCAGTATTTT	CASSLDFHAGGPEDTQYF
few	TRBV19	-	TRBJ1-6	TGTGCCAGTACCACGACAGGCCCCAATTCACCCCTCCACTTT	CASTTTGPNSPLHF
-	TRBV7-9	-	TRBJ2-7	TGTGCCAGCAGCTTTTTGTCTTCCTACGAGCAGTACTTC	CASSFLSSYEQYF
-	TRBV6-5	-	TRBJ2-7	TGTGCCAGCAGTTCTTGGACAGCTACCTACGAGCAGTACTTC	CASSSWTATYEQYF
-	TRBV6-1	-	TRBJ2-7	TGTGCTTTTTGCAAGCAGAAGGCGGCATACGAGCAGTACTTC	CAFCKQKAAYEQYF
-	TRBV30	TRBD1	TRBJ1-5	TGTGCCTGGAGTGAACAGGGGAGCAATCAGCCCCAGCATTTT	CAWSEQGSNQPQHF
-	TRBV9	TRBD2	TRBJ2-5	TGTGCCAGCAGCGCCAGCGGGGTTTGGCAAGAGACCCAGTACTTC	CASSASGVWQETQYF
-	TRBV4-2	TRBD2	TRBJ2-5	TGTGCCAGCAGCCAAGCCGGGACTAGCGGGAGGAGGGGTCGGGAGACCCAGTACTTC	CASSQAGTSGRRGRETQYF
-	TRBV19	TRBD2	TRBJ2-1	TGTGCCAGTAGTGAGCGGGGGGGCAATGAGCAGTTCTTC	CASSERGGNEQFF
-	TRBV7-2	TRBD2	TRBJ2-2	TGTGCCAGCAGCTTAACTGCGACTAGCAGCGCCGGGGAGCTGTTTTTT	CASSLTATSSAGELFF
-	TRBV27	TRBD1	TRBJ2-7	TGTGCCAGCAGTCCGGCCGGGACAGGGGGCTACGAGCAGTACTTC	CASSPAGTGGYEQYF
few	TRBV5-4	-	TRBJ1-1	TGTGCCAGCAGCTCCACGGGGGTCACTGAAGCTTTCTTT	CASSSTGVTEAFF
-	TRBV4-2	TRBD1	TRBJ1-2	TGTGCCAGCAGCCAGGGACTCCAGGACAGGTTCTATGGCTACACCTTC	CASSQGLQDRFYGYTF
-	TRBV6-1	TRBD1	TRBJ1-5	TGTGCCAGCAGTGAAGGACAGGGGGGATTCAATCAGCCCCAGCATTTT	CASSEGQGGFNQPQHF
-	TRBV4-1	TRBD1	TRBJ1-5	TGCGCCAGCAGCCAAGAGTCGTCAGGGGGCAACTATAGCAATCAGCCCCAGCATTTT	CASSQESSGGNYSNQPQHF
-	TRBV6-4	TRBD1	TRBJ2-7	TGTGCCAGCAGTGACTCGGGAAGGACAGGGATCTACGAGCAGTACTTC	CASSDSGRTGIYEQYF
-	TRBV6-6	-	TRBJ1-5	TGTGCCAGCAGCTCACAGGGCAATCAGCCCCAGCATTTT	CASSSQGNQPQHF
once	TRBV5-1	-	TRBJ1-6	TGCGCCAGCAGCTTGGACAGCTCCTATAATTCACCCCTCCACTTT	CASSLDSSYNSPLHF
-	TRBV5-4	TRBD2	TRBJ2-1	TGTGCCAGCAGCTTTGCGGGAGCAGGCAATGAGCAGTTCTTC	CASSFAGAGNEQFF
-	TRBV5-5	TRBD1	TRBJ1-2	TGTGCCAGCAGTTCAGGGGGAAACTATGGCTACACCTTC	CASSSGGNYGYTF
-	TRBV19	TRBD1	TRBJ1-2	TGTGCCAGTAGTATTCAACAGGGGGTCGGCTATGGCTACACCTTC	CASSIQQGVGYGYTF
-	TRBV28	-	TRBJ1-2	TGTGCCAGCAGTCTACCGGTGTCAAACTATGGCTACACCTTC	CASSLPVSNYGYTF
-	TRBV29-1	-	TRBJ2-1	TGCAGCGTTGAAGGACTTACCACCGCTTTCTCCTACAATGAGCAGTTCTTC	CSVEGLTTAFSYNEQFF
-	TRBV7-6	-	TRBJ1-1	TGTGCCAGCAGCTTTGACAGCGCGAACACTGAAGCTTTCTTT	CASSFDSANTEAFF
-	TRBV7-2	-	TRBJ1-6	TGTGCCAGCAGCTTAGCGGAGGGGAGTGGATCACCCCTCCACTTT	CASSLAEGSGSPLHF
-	TRBV20-1	-	TRBJ2-7	TGCAGTGAGGGTAGGGGGAACGAGCAGTACTTC	CSEGRGNEQYF
-	TRBV19	TRBD1	TRBJ1-3	TGTGCCAGTAGCCCACGGGACAGGAGCTCTGGAAACACCATATATTTT	CASSPRDRSSGNTIYF
-	TRBV2	-	TRBJ1-6	TGTGCCAGCAACCCCTCGTTTCGGGACCTCCACTTT	CASNPSFRDLHF
-	TRBV5-4	-	TRBJ2-1	TGTGCCAGCAGCTTGGGGTTGGCGGGACGGGTCAATGAGCAGTTCTTC	CASSLGLAGRVNEQFF
few	TRBV15	-	TRBJ2-7	TGTGCCACCAGCCTAGGGGATTTTAGCGGTCGCTCCTACGAGCAGTACTTC	CATSLGDFSGRSYEQYF
-	TRBV7-3	-	TRBJ2-2	TGTGCCAGCAGCCGAAGTATAGAAGTGGGGGAGCTGTTTTTT	CASSRSIEVGELFF
-	TRBV5-1	-	TRBJ2-5	TGCGCCAGCAGCTTGGCTGGAGGGGTGGGGGAGACCCAGTACTTC	CASSLAGGVGETQYF
-	TRBV7-8	-	TRBJ1-5	TGTGCCAGCAGCTTAGCTATAAACAGAAATCAGCCCCAGCATTTT	CASSLAINRNQPQHF
-	TRBV10-3	TRBD2	TRBJ2-3	TGTGCCATCAGTGGGGGGACTAGCGGGAGTGGGCAGTATTTT	CAISGGTSGSGQYF
-	TRBV5-1	-	TRBJ2-2	TGCGCCAGCAGCTTGCGGGTCTCCGGCACCGGGGAGCTGTTTTTT	CASSLRVSGTGELFF
-	TRBV5-1	-	TRBJ1-1	TGCGCCAGCAGCCCGGGACAAGAGAACACTGAAGCTTTCTTT	CASSPGQENTEAFF
-	TRBV7-9	-	TRBJ1-5	TGTGCCAGCAGCTTAGGACACGGGGTGTCTCAGCCCCAGCATTTT	CASSLGHGVSQPQHF
-	TRBV28	TRBD1	TRBJ1-1	TGTGCCAGCAGTTACAGGGGGCGAGGCACTGAAGCTTTCTTT	CASSYRGRGTEAFF
once	TRBV2	TRBD2	TRBJ2-1	TGTGCCAGCAAGGTAACTAGCGGGAGTTCAAATGAGCAGTTCTTC	CASKVTSGSSNEQFF
-	TRBV7-8	TRBD2	TRBJ2-1	TGTGCCAGCAGCTTAGGGGCTAGCGGGAGCTCCTACAATGAGCAGTTCTTC	CASSLGASGSSYNEQFF
-	TRBV11-1	TRBD2	TRBJ2-3	TGTGCCAGCAGCTTAGCGGGACTAGCGGGGGATTGGACAGATACGCAGTATTTT	CASSLAGLAGDWTDTQYF
once	TRBV2	-	TRBJ2-7	TGTGCCAGCGGTACGGGGGAATTGTACGAGCAGTACTTC	CASGTGELYEQYF
-	TRBV4-2	TRBD2	TRBJ2-3	TGTGCCAGCAGCCAAGAGCCTAGCGGCCTCACAGATACGCAGTATTTT	CASSQEPSGLTDTQYF
-	TRBV18	TRBD2	TRBJ2-1	TGTGCCAGCTCAGAGAACGGGGGGTCCGACAATGAGCAGTTCTTC	CASSENGGSDNEQFF
-	TRBV6-5	TRBD2	TRBJ2-3	TGTGCCAGCAGTTACCGGCGGGGGAGCACAGATACGCAGTATTTT	CASSYRRGSTDTQYF
-	TRBV7-2	TRBD1	TRBJ2-7	TGTGCCAGCAGCTTGGGGACAGGGAGGTTTGGCGAGCAGTACTTC	CASSLGTGRFGEQYF
few	TRBV2	-	TRBJ2-7	TGTGCCAGCAGACTACAAGGCCCCTCAGAGGAGCAGTACTTC	CASRLQGPSEEQYF
few	TRBV6-4	-	TRBJ2-2	TGTGCCAGCCGGACAGAAAACACCGGGGAGCTGTTTTTT	CASRTENTGELFF
-	TRBV5-1	-	TRBJ2-3	TGCGCCAGCAGCTTGGGGGAAGGAGGGACTTCTAGCACAGATACGCAGTATTTT	CASSLGEGGTSSTDTQYF